These 10 T cell receptor beta chains were sequenced from one sample in a study of shared clonotypes between healthy human individuals. Libraries were prepared by immunoSEQ multiplex PCR; TCRdb keeps only in-frame clonotypes and omits some of them. Counted here are about 1 million clones, approximately 76% occurring once; the ten biggest clones make up approximately 1.5%. The material sequenced was memory CD4+ T cells sorted from blood. The subset was: CD45RA-negative fraction. These receptors were obtained from a man younger than 35 in good health.

V is TRBV11-3 and J is TRBJ2-3; perhaps TRBD2 as D (6 bases). The V end lost 5 bases, the J end lost 6 bases, and 12 bases lay between the germline ends. The CDR3 is made up of 13 amino acids. Germline V gene lookup returns CDR1 SGHNT and CDR2 YENEEA. The CDR3 reads CASSPNGGDTQYF. The CDR3 coding sequence is TGTGCCAGCAGCCCAAATGGGGGGGATACGCAGTATTTT.

Note on this clone: Other DNA sequences in this specimen translate into the identical CDR3. The chain links TRBV7-2 to TRBJ2-3, with 8 bases fitting TRBD2. This CDR3 spans 15 amino acids. Trimming at V came to 1 base and at J to 3 bases, leaving 3 bases not matched to a gene. CDR1 SGHTA and CDR2 FQGNSA come from the germline V gene. CDR3 in amino acids: CASSLGSGRTDTQYF. As DNA, the CDR3 is TGTGCCAGCAGCTTAGGCAGCGGGAGAACAGATACGCAGTATTTT.

The genes are TRBV7-2 and TRBJ2-5; TRBD1 is a possible D gene (5 bases). The CDR3 totals 14 residues. From germline, CDR1 is SGHTA and CDR2 FQGNSA. The V and J ends lost 6 bases and 5 bases respectively, with 16 bases between them. CDR3 amino acids: CASSSWGPGETQYF. The CDR3, as DNA: TGTGCCAGCAGTTCTTGGGGTCCAGGGGAGACCCAGTACTTC.

The gene calls are TRBV18 and TRBJ2-1; TRBD1 matches at 8 bases. This CDR3 comprises 15 residues. The germline gives CDR1 KGHSH, CDR2 LQKENI. J gave up 0 bases and V 4 bases, and 2 bases lay outside the gene matches. The CDR3 bases are TGTGCCAGCTCACTCGGACAGGGCTCCTACAATGAGCAGTTCTTC. This codes for CASSLGQGSYNEQFF.

CDR3 nucleotide sequence: TGTGCCAGTATCCCCCGGGACAGGGAAGGTGAAAAACTGTTTTTT. It encodes CASIPRDREGEKLFF. The chain couples TRBV19 to TRBJ1-4, with TRBD1 matching 9 bases. Germline V lookup: CDR1 LNHDA, CDR2 SQIVND (reference sequence). The ends lost 7 bases at V and 7 bases at J; junction bases unmatched: 10. The CDR3 spans 15 residues.

The rearrangement links TRBV21-1 to TRBJ1-5; the D call TRBD1 from the table was never checked on the DNA. TRBV21-1 represents a pseudogene. The CDR3 is 13 residues long. The DNA for the CDR3 is TGTGCCAGCAGCATATCCCAGGGGCAGCCCCAGCATTTT. Protein sequence: CASSISQGQPQHF.

The chain combines TRBV5-6 with TRBJ2-1, with 11 positions matching TRBD2. The CDR3 has 14 amino acids. In germline, CDR1 is SGHDT, CDR2 YYEEEE. With 1 base clipped from V and 10 bases from J, the junction kept 4 bases outside the gene matches. The CDR3 spells CASSLWLAGGEQFF. The DNA of the CDR3 is TGTGCCAGCAGCTTGTGGCTAGCGGGAGGCGAGCAGTTCTTC.

This rearrangement joins TRBV5-6 to TRBJ2-6; D gene uncertain. V gave up 3 bases and J gave up 0 bases, with 10 bases separating them. The CDR3 is 16 residues long. Germline lookup yields CDR1 SGHDT and CDR2 YYEEEE. CDR3 sequence reads: CASSSIQISGANVLTF. CDR3 coding DNA: TGTGCCAGCAGCTCAATCCAAATCTCTGGGGCCAACGTCCTGACTTTC.

On this clone: With only one base between it and a far larger clone, this is likely a read error. The J gene is TRBJ2-5, the V gene TRBV30, with D uncertain. Germline V gene lookup returns CDR1 GTSNPN and CDR2 SVGIG (reference sequence). This CDR3 has 12 amino acids. The DNA of the CDR3 is TGTGCCTGGAGTCCGGGTCTAGAGGCCCAGTACTTC. It translates to CAWSPGLEAQYF.

This chain connects TRBV2 to TRBJ1-6; D gene unclear. Deletions cut 5 bases from V and 2 bases from J, with 10 bases between. CDR3 length: 15 amino acids. Germline V lookup: CDR1 SNHLY, CDR2 FYNNEI. The CDR3 loop is CASSPGSTYNSPLHF. The CDR3 bases are TGTGCCAGCAGTCCGGGGAGCACCTATAATTCACCCCTCCACTTT.